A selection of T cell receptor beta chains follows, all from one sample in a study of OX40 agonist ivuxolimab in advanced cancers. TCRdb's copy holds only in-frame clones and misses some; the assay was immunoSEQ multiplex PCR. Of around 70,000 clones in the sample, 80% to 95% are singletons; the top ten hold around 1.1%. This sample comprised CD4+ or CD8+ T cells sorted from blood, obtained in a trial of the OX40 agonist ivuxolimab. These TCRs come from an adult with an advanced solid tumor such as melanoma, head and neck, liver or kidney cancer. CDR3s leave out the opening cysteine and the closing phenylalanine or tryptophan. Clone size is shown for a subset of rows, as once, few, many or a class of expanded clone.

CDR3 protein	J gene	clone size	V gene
ASSPGGFSGNTIY	TRBJ1-3	-	TRBV5-4
ASMDRPESYEQY	TRBJ2-7	-	TRBV27
ATRQGATTGELF	TRBJ2-2	-	TRBV11-3
ASSDPSYTGELF	TRBJ2-2	-	TRBV10-1
ASSVGETQY	TRBJ2-5	once	TRBV2
ASSQDVQSYGYT	TRBJ1-2	-	TRBV4-2
ASSLRQGNIQY	TRBJ2-4	once	TRBV7-8
ASSHEQGANYEQY	TRBJ2-7	-	TRBV5-4
ASSFGRRGPGGEQY	TRBJ2-7	-	TRBV7-9
ASKYEQY	TRBJ2-7	-	TRBV6-4
ASSLSMGQGGSNYGYT	TRBJ1-2	once	TRBV27
ASSDSAHNEQF	TRBJ2-1	once	TRBV6-4
ASSLGAGPDYGYT	TRBJ1-2	-	TRBV7-9
ASRAGASGANVLT	TRBJ2-6	-	TRBV2
ASSEAGADQPQH	TRBJ1-5	-	TRBV6-1
ASSLYEGSYNEQF	TRBJ2-1	-	TRBV7-6
ASSLDVPTLYGYT	TRBJ1-2	-	TRBV5-1
ASSLGLAGGPAVYNEQF	TRBJ2-1	-	TRBV5-1
ASIPGGAETQY	TRBJ2-5	-	TRBV7-8
ASSLGRENIQY	TRBJ2-4	-	TRBV11-3
ASSLGAADTGELF	TRBJ2-2	-	TRBV11-3
ASSQETAISTYGYT	TRBJ1-2	-	TRBV14
ASRTGPDNSPLH	TRBJ1-6	-	TRBV5-1
AWSALGGGQPQH	TRBJ1-5	-	TRBV30
ASSLVRSTNEKLF	TRBJ1-4	-	TRBV5-6
ASSQYRGTARLNTGELF	TRBJ2-2	-	TRBV14
ASSFLGV	TRBJ2-7	-	TRBV21-1
ASSPSGTPVEQF	TRBJ2-1	-	TRBV9
ASSIRPASHEQY	TRBJ2-7	-	TRBV19